This is a list of T cell receptor beta chains from one sample in a study of CD8 T cells in ankylosing spondylitis. From the 5' RACE reads, TCRdb called clonotypes with MiXCR, one entry per CDR3 protein. This sample carries fewer than 400,000 distinct CDR3 sequences, 14% to 15% of them seen once, and the ten largest clones take 1.1%. Sequencing was performed on blood, either unsorted or a sorted T cell fraction (not recorded which). The receptors stem from a male donor with ankylosing spondylitis or in good health (not recorded which). Both conserved end residues are part of each CDR3. D genes are given only for firm matches. Rows give clone size only sometimes, using once, few, many, or a class for an expanded clone.

d_gene	v_gene	j_gene	abundance	CDR3aa	CDR3nt
.	TRBV21-1	TRBJ2-2	.	CASSSLELFF	TGTGCCAGCAGCTCCCTGGAGCTGTTTTTT
.	TRBV12-3/TRBV12-4	TRBJ2-5	few	CASSFRAGVQETQYF	TGTGCCAGCAGTTTCAGGGCAGGCGTCCAAGAGACCCAGTACTTC
.	TRBV5-1	TRBJ2-6	many	CASSKGGSGANVLTF	TGCGCCAGCAGCAAGGGTGGGTCTGGGGCCAACGTCCTGACTTTC
.	TRBV6-1	TRBJ2-5	.	CASSAPGTIETQYF	TGTGCCAGCAGTGCACCCGGGACAATAGAGACCCAGTACTTC
TRBD1	TRBV19	TRBJ2-7	few	CASSPSGTGSYEQYF	TGTGCCAGTAGCCCCTCCGGGACAGGATCCTACGAGCAGTACTTC
TRBD2	TRBV3-1	TRBJ2-1	.	CASSQDRLAGMNEQFF	TGTGCCAGCAGCCAAGATCGACTAGCGGGAATGAATGAGCAGTTCTTC
.	TRBV27	TRBJ2-3	few	CAITLGGGSDTQYF	TGTGCCATCACGCTGGGGGGGGGCTCAGATACGCAGTATTTT
.	TRBV20-1	TRBJ2-2	.	CSARDRRGGTGELFF	TGCAGTGCTAGAGATCGCCGGGGTGGTACCGGGGAGCTGTTTTTT
.	TRBV4-1	TRBJ1-2	many	CASSQEGGSNYGYTF	TGCGCCAGCAGCCAAGAGGGGGGTTCTAACTATGGCTACACCTTC
.	TRBV29-1	TRBJ2-5	.	CSVEDGLWGQRETQYF	TGCAGCGTTGAAGATGGCTTATGGGGGCAGCGGGAGACCCAGTACTTC
.	TRBV3-1	TRBJ1-4	.	CASSQETGYNEKLFF	TGTGCCAGCAGCCAAGAAACCGGATACAATGAAAAACTGTTTTTT
.	TRBV12-2	TRBJ2-7	.	CASRLTGAYEQYF	TGTGCAAGTCGCTTGACAGGGGCCTACGAGCAGTACTTC
TRBD2	TRBV24-1	TRBJ2-1	.	CATTSVAGEYNEQFF	TGTGCCACCACATCCGTAGCGGGGGAATACAATGAGCAGTTCTTC
.	TRBV20-1	TRBJ1-2	many	CSARDNGGNYGYTF	TGCAGTGCTAGAGATAATGGGGGGAACTATGGCTACACCTTC
TRBD2	TRBV11-2	TRBJ2-5	.	CASSLAPAGDQETQYF	TGTGCCAGCAGCTTAGCGCCAGCGGGAGACCAAGAGACCCAGTACTTC
TRBD2	TRBV27	TRBJ2-1	few	CASSTRTSDPSEQFF	TGTGCCAGCAGTACGAGGACTAGTGACCCCTCGGAGCAGTTCTTC
TRBD1	TRBV9	TRBJ2-1	few	CASSARDRVNNEQFF	TGTGCCAGCAGCGCCCGGGACAGGGTCAACAATGAGCAGTTCTTC
.	TRBV7-2	TRBJ2-1	few	CASTPPGGPYNEQFF	TGTGCCAGCACCCCCCCCGGCGGTCCCTACAATGAGCAGTTCTTC
.	TRBV4-2	TRBJ1-4	.	CASSQGGVREKLFF	TGTGCCAGCAGCCAAGGGGGGGTGAGAGAAAAACTGTTTTTT
TRBD2	TRBV15	TRBJ2-1	.	CATSRDFSGSGHEQFF	TGTGCCACCAGCAGAGATTTTAGCGGGAGTGGCCATGAGCAGTTCTTC
TRBD1	TRBV18	TRBJ2-3	few	CASSEGATDTQYF	TGTGCCAGCTCTGAGGGGGCCACAGATACGCAGTATTTT
.	TRBV7-2	TRBJ2-3	.	CASSLAAFSPFGTQYF	TGTGCCAGCAGCTTAGCAGCTTTTTCCCCCTTTGGTACGCAGTATTTT
.	TRBV12-3/TRBV12-4	TRBJ2-2	few	CASSLASSRVHGELFF	TGTGCCAGCAGTTTAGCGTCGAGCCGGGTTCACGGGGAGCTGTTTTTT
.	TRBV12-3/TRBV12-4	TRBJ1-5	.	CASSQSPEQPQHF	TGTGCCAGCAGCCAGTCCCCCGAGCAGCCCCAGCATTTT
.	TRBV12-3/TRBV12-4	TRBJ2-1	many	CASTEWGQSYNEQFF	TGTGCCAGCACCGAGTGGGGGCAGTCCTACAATGAGCAGTTCTTC
TRBD1	TRBV5-1	TRBJ2-2	few	CASSLEWGQGNTGELFF	TGCGCCAGCAGCTTGGAGTGGGGACAGGGGAACACCGGGGAGCTGTTTTTT
.	TRBV7-2	TRBJ1-6	.	CASSLEFYSPLHF	TGTGCCAGCAGCTTAGAGTTCTATTCACCCCTCCACTTT
.	TRBV5-1	TRBJ2-5	.	CASSLEGSKTQYF	TGCGCCAGCAGCTTGGAAGGTTCAAAGACCCAGTACTTC
TRBD1	TRBV24-1	TRBJ2-2	.	CATSDADRGSTGELFF	TGTGCCACCAGTGACGCCGACAGGGGTAGCACCGGGGAGCTGTTTTTT
.	TRBV29-1	TRBJ1-1	.	CSVGGALNTEAFF	TGCAGCGTTGGAGGGGCCCTGAACACTGAAGCTTTCTTT
.	TRBV7-6	TRBJ2-2	.	CASSLETGNTGELFF	TGTGCCAGCAGCTTAGAAACAGGGAACACCGGGGAGCTGTTTTTT
TRBD1	TRBV10-3	TRBJ2-7	few	CATYPGTGGQEQYF	TGTGCCACCTACCCCGGGACAGGGGGCCAGGAGCAGTACTTC
TRBD1	TRBV20-1	TRBJ1-4	few	CSAREGTGGEKLFF	TGCAGTGCTAGAGAGGGGACAGGAGGCGAAAAACTGTTTTTT
.	TRBV28	TRBJ1-4	.	CASTAGSVRALFF	TGTGCCAGCACGGCAGGGTCGGTCCGGGCACTGTTTTTT
.	TRBV6-1	TRBJ1-6	.	CASSGGEVTYNSPLHF	TGTGCCAGCTCCGGCGGGGAAGTCACCTATAATTCACCCCTCCACTTT
.	TRBV2	TRBJ1-2	.	CASSEYERLYGYTF	TGTGCCAGCAGTGAATACGAGCGACTATATGGCTACACCTTC
.	TRBV7-9	TRBJ2-4	.	CASSLGWAAKNIQYF	TGTGCCAGCAGCCTAGGGTGGGCAGCCAAAAACATTCAGTACTTC
.	TRBV30	TRBJ1-1	.	CAWCRWGDTEAFF	TGTGCCTGGTGTCGATGGGGGGACACTGAAGCTTTCTTT
TRBD1	TRBV20-1	TRBJ2-5	.	CSAGRTGQFRETQYF	TGCAGTGCTGGGCGGACAGGACAATTTAGAGAGACCCAGTACTTC
.	TRBV6-2/TRBV6-3	TRBJ2-7	few	CASSYAGYPSYEQYF	TGTGCCAGCAGTTACGCAGGGTACCCCTCCTACGAGCAGTACTTC
.	TRBV2	TRBJ1-2	.	CASSESLDSGYTF	TGTGCCAGCAGTGAAAGCTTGGACAGTGGCTACACCTTC
.	TRBV4-1	TRBJ2-5	.	CASSSTSSLETQYF	TGCGCCAGCAGCTCTACTTCTAGTTTAGAGACCCAGTACTTC
TRBD1	TRBV29-1	TRBJ1-4	.	CSVEVRTGGAEKLFF	TGCAGCGTTGAAGTTAGGACAGGAGGGGCGGAAAAACTGTTTTTT
.	TRBV20-1	TRBJ2-2	.	CSAGSHTGELFF	TGCAGTGCTGGAAGCCACACCGGGGAGCTGTTTTTT
.	TRBV5-1	TRBJ2-5	.	CASSLVLISQETQYF	TGCGCCAGCAGCTTGGTCCTAATTTCCCAAGAGACCCAGTACTTC
TRBD2	TRBV7-9	TRBJ2-1	.	CALLGLANNEQFF	TGTGCCCTCTTGGGACTAGCGAACAATGAGCAGTTCTTC
.	TRBV15	TRBJ2-7	.	CATSRGLSTDYEQYF	TGTGCCACCAGCAGAGGCCTTTCTACGGATTACGAGCAGTACTTC
TRBD1	TRBV12-3/TRBV12-4	TRBJ2-2	many	CASSYPGTGTGELFF	TGTGCCAGCAGCTACCCCGGGACAGGGACCGGGGAGCTGTTTTTT
.	TRBV12-5	TRBJ2-7	few	CASGPRGVTYEQYF	TGTGCTAGTGGTCCTCGAGGGGTTACCTACGAGCAGTACTTC
.	TRBV12-3/TRBV12-4	TRBJ2-3	many	CASRVTTTPTDTQYF	TGTGCCAGCAGGGTGACTACGACGCCCACAGATACGCAGTATTTT